The entry that follows covers one TCR beta chain sequence. The data are from a study of blood T cell repertoires in COVID-19. Turning to the study itself: The United States, Italy and Spain were the sources of the acute and convalescent COVID-19 samples. Sample material is recorded as cDNA or gDNA derived from T cells, B-cell-depleted T cells, or PBMCs.

V shed 6 bases and J shed 4 bases, with 21 bases lying between them. Germline assignment: CDR1 SNHLY and CDR2 FYNNEI. The CDR3 loop spans 16 amino acids. In the original processing: Estimation of nucleated cell counts was performed using reference gene primer amplification. Assay: immunoSEQ multiplex PCR; the TCRdb copy retains only in-frame clones and omits some. V and J calls and clone size are given by that table; D and trimming were obtained from the DNA. The sample holds 130,000 to 150,000 clones; approximately 83% are singletons and the top ten take 6.5% to 9.5%. Seattle cases were enrolled at active infection and followed longitudinally.

The TCR was taken from a woman aged 60-75 years with COVID-19, enrolled during active disease. Sequenced material: peripheral blood. This sequence joins TRBV2 and TRBJ1-1, with D maybe TRBD1 (5 bases). The CDR3, as DNA: TGTGCCAGCAGAGGACACCCAAAAAAGAAGGGCACTGAAGCTTTCTTT. Protein: CASRGHPKKKGTEAFF.